A selection of T cell receptor beta chains follows, all from one sample in a study of beta chain features in type 1 diabetes. Method: immunoSEQ multiplex PCR; TCRdb's copy keeps in-frame clones and lacks some. Among 250,000 to 300,000 clones listed, about 8.5% were seen once. The sequencing sample was made of central memory CD4+ T cells from blood. These receptors were taken from a woman aged 18-35 years in good health. The CDR3 runs from the conserved cysteine through the conserved F or W. D genes are given only for firm matches. The size field is filled for only some rows; it gives once, few, many or a size class.

TGTGCCAGCAGTCGTTGGGACCACAATGAGCAGTTCTTC | CASSRWDHNEQFF | TRBV6-5 | NA | TRBJ2-1 | NA
TGTGCCAGCAGTTACTCGGGGGGACTTCACCAGCCCCAGCATTTT | CASSYSGGLHQPQHF | TRBV6-5 | NA | TRBJ1-5 | NA
TGTGCCAGCAGCCAGGGACAGGGGCGGACAGATACGCAGTATTTT | CASSQGQGRTDTQYF | TRBV11-3 | TRBD1 | TRBJ2-3 | NA
TGTGCCAGCAGCAAAGTACAGGTTAGCAATCAGCCCCAGCATTTT | CASSKVQVSNQPQHF | TRBV21-1 | NA | TRBJ1-5 | few
TGTGCCTGGAGGGGTCGGATATTAGACATATCTGGGGCCAACGTCCTGACTTTC | CAWRGRILDISGANVLTF | TRBV30 | NA | TRBJ2-6 | NA
TGTGCCAGCAGCTTACGAGTTAATACAGGGGCCATGGCCGGGGAGCTGTTTTTT | CASSLRVNTGAMAGELFF | TRBV7-2 | TRBD1 | TRBJ2-2 | NA
TGTGCCAGCAGCCCCGGGACAGGGGCATACAATGAGCAGTTCTTC | CASSPGTGAYNEQFF | TRBV7-2 | TRBD1 | TRBJ2-1 | many
TGTGCCTGGATCCGAGAGGGTGGGACTAGCCGATACAATGAGCAGTTCTTC | CAWIREGGTSRYNEQFF | TRBV30 | TRBD2 | TRBJ2-1 | few
TGTGCCAGCACCACTCCGCTCGATACGCAGTATTTT | CASTTPLDTQYF | TRBV28 | NA | TRBJ2-3 | few
TGTGCCTGCCCACCGCCACAGGGAGGTACTGAAGCTTTCTTT | CACPPPQGGTEAFF | TRBV30 | NA | TRBJ1-1 | few
TGTGCCAGCAGTTACTGGGTGGATACGCAGTATTTT | CASSYWVDTQYF | TRBV6-5 | NA | TRBJ2-3 | NA
TGTGCCAGCAGCTTAGCGGCCCTCGCCAGTGATACGCAGTATTTT | CASSLAALASDTQYF | TRBV7-2 | NA | TRBJ2-3 | few
TGTGCCAGCTCACGCGACAGGGGGAGGCTGATTGGGAGCAATCAGCCCCAGCATTTT | CASSRDRGRLIGSNQPQHF | TRBV18 | TRBD1 | TRBJ1-5 | NA
TGTGCGGCGGGGACACTCCAGATGAACACTGAAGCTTTCTTT | CAAGTLQMNTEAFF | TRBV6-6 | NA | TRBJ1-1 | NA
TGTGCCAGCACCGGAGCCGGGACAGGGGCTTTCTTT | CASTGAGTGAFF | TRBV6-5 | TRBD1 | TRBJ1-1 | few
TGTGCCAGCAGCCAAGGGTCAGGGGAGTGGATAAACACTGAAGCTTTCTTT | CASSQGSGEWINTEAFF | TRBV4-2 | NA | TRBJ1-1 | NA
TGTGCCAGCAGCCAAGATTGGGGTTTCTCTGGAAACACCATATATTTT | CASSQDWGFSGNTIYF | TRBV14 | NA | TRBJ1-3 | NA
TGTGCCACCCAGACAGGGATGAACACTGAAGCTTTCTTT | CATQTGMNTEAFF | TRBV15 | TRBD1 | TRBJ1-1 | NA
TGCGCCAGCAGAAGGGACAGCGATGTGTGGGGCACTGAAGCTTTCTTT | CASRRDSDVWGTEAFF | TRBV5-1 | TRBD1 | TRBJ1-1 | few
TGTGCCAGTAGCATCTCAGGTTATAGAACCGGGGAGCTGTTTTTT | CASSISGYRTGELFF | TRBV19 | NA | TRBJ2-2 | few
TGTGCCAGCAGCGGAGAGAACTTAGCGGGAGATTTGAATGAGCAGTTCTTC | CASSGENLAGDLNEQFF | TRBV7-6 | TRBD2 | TRBJ2-1 | few
TGTGCCAGCAGCGGCCCGGGACAGGGAGGTACGCAGTATTTT | CASSGPGQGGTQYF | TRBV9 | TRBD1 | TRBJ2-3 | NA
TGCGCCAGCAGCTTGGGACAGACAACCGGGGAGCTGTTTTTT | CASSLGQTTGELFF | TRBV5-1 | NA | TRBJ2-2 | NA
TGTGCCAGCAGCATGGGACCGAACACTGAAGCTTTCTTT | CASSMGPNTEAFF | TRBV5-6 | NA | TRBJ1-1 | NA
TGTGCCAGCAGCGAAGGGGGCTGGACTAATGAAAAACTGTTTTTT | CASSEGGWTNEKLFF | TRBV5-4 | TRBD1 | TRBJ1-4 | NA
TGTGCCAGCAGCCCTCCCCCGGGGGGCACTAATGAAAAACTGTTTTTT | CASSPPPGGTNEKLFF | TRBV5-6 | NA | TRBJ1-4 | NA
TGCGCCAGCAGCCGGACAGTCCATAATGAAAAACTGTTTTTT | CASSRTVHNEKLFF | TRBV5-1 | NA | TRBJ1-4 | few
TGCAGCGTTGTGCGGTCTACAGATGGCTACACCTTC | CSVVRSTDGYTF | TRBV29-1 | NA | TRBJ1-2 | few
TGCGCCAGCAGCCTGGACCAGGGTTCTGGCTACACCTTC | CASSLDQGSGYTF | TRBV5-1 | NA | TRBJ1-2 | NA
TGTGCCATCAGTGAGGCAGGGGAAGAGACCCAGTACTTC | CAISEAGEETQYF | TRBV10-3 | NA | TRBJ2-5 | many
TGTGCCAGCAGCTTACAGGGCCCAAATTCACCCCTCCACTTT | CASSLQGPNSPLHF | TRBV7-2 | NA | TRBJ1-6 | many
TGCAGCGTTGGACAGGCTCAAGAGACCCAGTACTTC | CSVGQAQETQYF | TRBV29-1 | NA | TRBJ2-5 | few
TGTGCCAGCAGCTTAGCCCAAGCTAACTATGGCTACACCTTC | CASSLAQANYGYTF | TRBV7-8 | NA | TRBJ1-2 | NA
TGTGCCAGTAGCCGCAGGGAGGCGGATAAGCCCCAGCATTTT | CASSRREADKPQHF | TRBV19 | NA | TRBJ1-5 | NA
TGCGCCAGCAGCCAAACTATAGCGGGGGGGCAAAACATTCAGTACTTC | CASSQTIAGGQNIQYF | TRBV4-1 | TRBD2 | TRBJ2-4 | few
TGCGCCAGCAGCCGAGGGACTAGCGGCTACAATGAGCAGTTCTTC | CASSRGTSGYNEQFF | TRBV4-3 | TRBD2 | TRBJ2-1 | NA
TGCAGCGTTGGGACAGGGGGACGGTATGGCTACACCTTC | CSVGTGGRYGYTF | TRBV29-1 | TRBD1 | TRBJ1-2 | few
TGTGCCATCAGTGAGGAACAGGGGGCAAACTACGAGCAGTACTTC | CAISEEQGANYEQYF | TRBV10-3 | TRBD1 | TRBJ2-7 | NA
TGTGCCAGCAGTTCGGGGGGGCAAGAGACCCAGTACTTC | CASSSGGQETQYF | TRBV28 | TRBD2 | TRBJ2-5 | few
TGTGCCAGTAGTACCGAGGGCGGGAGAGGCGAGCAGTTCTTC | CASSTEGGRGEQFF | TRBV19 | TRBD2 | TRBJ2-1 | NA
TGCGCCAGCAGCCAAGCTTCTCTAGCGGGGGCCCCGGATACGCAGTATTTT | CASSQASLAGAPDTQYF | TRBV4-1 | TRBD2 | TRBJ2-3 | NA
TGCAGTGCTGAAGTGGTGGATACGCAGTATTTT | CSAEVVDTQYF | TRBV20-1 | NA | TRBJ2-3 | NA
TGTGCCAGCACCCCAATCGGGCTAGCCAAAAACATTCAGTACTTC | CASTPIGLAKNIQYF | TRBV7-2 | NA | TRBJ2-4 | NA
TGTGCCAGCAGCTGGGGGGAATTTAACACTGAAGCTTTCTTT | CASSWGEFNTEAFF | TRBV9 | NA | TRBJ1-1 | few